Listed below are T cell receptor beta chains from one sample, sequenced in a study of cytomegalovirus exposure and HLA in healthy donors. The protocol was immunoSEQ multiplex PCR, while the TCRdb copy is restricted to in-frame clones and leaves out a portion. The table lists under 200,000 clones, about 82% of them singletons. Sequenced sample: PBMCs. The receptors were sampled from a female donor in good health and CMV-seronegative. Both conserved end residues are part of each CDR3. Expanded clones are given a class, and other clones once, few, many or no size at all.

j_call v_call clone_size cdr3_aa
TRBJ2-3 TRBV4-2 - CASSPSWVVGGPDTQYF
TRBJ2-7 TRBV7-3 - CASSPPPGICEQYF
TRBJ1-5 TRBV7-2 - CASSSERGLPQHF
TRBJ2-5 TRBV12-5 - CASGLVGETQYF
TRBJ2-5 TRBV28 once CASSLSGQETQYF
TRBJ2-5 TRBV20-1 few CSAGEWRGQYF
TRBJ1-5 TRBV4-1 - CASSQDTQGQGGQPQHF
TRBJ2-7 TRBV14 - CASSSPPAGDYEQYF
TRBJ2-7 TRBV7-8 - CASSPRGPSSYEQYF
TRBJ2-7 TRBV5-4 few CASSLVVGTGFNEQYF
TRBJ1-2 TRBV6-4 - CASSDSQDSRNYGYTF
TRBJ1-1 TRBV5-1 - CASSKPTPGTGNTEAFF
TRBJ1-2 TRBV5-5 - CASTPGQGSNYGYTF
TRBJ1-1 TRBV6-4 - CASSDESGGEAFF
TRBJ2-1 TRBV6-5 once CASSRLGEQFF
TRBJ1-2 TRBV5-3 - CARSLIPLYKLRNVDGYTF
TRBJ2-3 TRBV9 - CASSPSVGSTDTQYF
TRBJ1-1 TRBV5-6 few CASSPDRGLMNTEAFF
TRBJ2-3 TRBV10-3 - CAINDRDREDTQYF
TRBJ2-3 TRBV2 once CASISGRGTDTQYF
TRBJ2-1 TRBV5-6 - CASRLGGGHNEQFF
TRBJ2-2 TRBV19 once CACWTGAVGELFF
TRBJ2-1 TRBV5-1 - CASRSIPGQGARNEQFF
TRBJ1-2 TRBV4-1 - CASSQEGTVYGYTF
TRBJ2-7 TRBV12-1 - CASSTRQGSSYEQYF
TRBJ1-5 TRBV2 - CASRDIQGDQPQHF
TRBJ2-3 TRBV7-2 - CASSGRLAGEADTQYF
TRBJ1-1 TRBV6-4 - CASSPQASTHNTEAFF
TRBJ1-4 TRBV18 - CASSPRRGKGEREKLFF
TRBJ2-2 TRBV4-3 - CASRPAAYANTGELFF
TRBJ2-7 TRBV28 - CASSRTSGSGAEQYF
TRBJ1-1 TRBV4-2 - CASSQDRKGGAFF
TRBJ1-5 TRBV7-2 - CASSLGQGSNQPQHF
TRBJ1-4 TRBV18 - CASSPGQAATNEKLFF
TRBJ2-6 TRBV10-3 - CAIKGHEPGRQERTGANGLTF
TRBJ2-1 TRBV9 - CASSGNDGYNEQFF
TRBJ1-1 TRBV25-1 - CASSEDRRGAFF
TRBJ2-3 TRBV30 - CAWGLAGSSSTDTQYF
TRBJ2-1 TRBV5-4 - CASSPPTPGDNEQFF
TRBJ2-3 TRBV2 - CASSPVAGRITDTQYF
TRBJ2-2 TRBV7-3 few CASSSRTGGGTGELFF
TRBJ1-1 TRBV6-5 few CASRYRGGGTEAFF
TRBJ2-7 TRBV30 - CAWSVLPAGAGEQYF
- TRBV29-1 once CSVGKRGGSYEQYF
TRBJ2-3 TRBV5-1 - CASSRQGTGGTDTQYF
TRBJ2-4 TRBV18 once CASSPLTGLGNIQYF
TRBJ1-1 TRBV20-1 - CSYPRNTEAFF
TRBJ2-5 TRBV18 - CASSPGQGVWETQYF
TRBJ1-2 TRBV19 - CASSIPGYYGYTF
- TRBV28 - CASTPPRSSYEQYF
TRBJ1-4 TRBV4-2 - CASSQYERSVNEKLFF
TRBJ2-1 TRBV6-6 - CASSYQGLAGNNEQFF
TRBJ2-5 TRBV18 - CASSRREVETQYF
- TRBV7-9 - CASNYKGSYEQYF
TRBJ2-5 TRBV30 - CAWSVGTTKETQYF
TRBJ2-7 TRBV28 - CASSRTGMVGGSSYEQYF
TRBJ1-5 TRBV6-6 - CAGRTGGPSQPQHF
TRBJ1-1 TRBV30 - CAWSTRTGGNTEAFF